What follows is one T cell receptor beta chain and its context. Its specificity is unknown. The data were taken from a study of blood T cells in healthy people across ages. Study-wide points: Diversity was higher, and naive CD4+ cells more numerous, in long-lived donors than in aged donors.

Trimming removed 0 bases at V and 5 bases at J, with 14 bases between. This CDR3 contains 15 residues. The germline V gene has CDR1 SGHRS and CDR2 YFSETQ. Then a second PCR, running about 7 to 11 cycles, was carried out with a sample-barcoded 5' primer and a J-beta primer mix. One entry per CDR3 protein results from TCRdb running MiXCR on the 5' RACE reads. The sample has approximately 800,000 distinct CDR3 sequences, about 37% seen once. This sequence was found in a man in his late teens or twenties in good health. The V gene is TRBV5-1, the J gene TRBJ2-5, with a tentative D call TRBD2 (5 bases). The specimen sequenced was blood. The CDR3 nucleotides are TGCGCCAGCAGCTTGGGTGGTAGCGAGTTGGAGACCCAGTACTTC. It encodes CASSLGGSELETQYF.